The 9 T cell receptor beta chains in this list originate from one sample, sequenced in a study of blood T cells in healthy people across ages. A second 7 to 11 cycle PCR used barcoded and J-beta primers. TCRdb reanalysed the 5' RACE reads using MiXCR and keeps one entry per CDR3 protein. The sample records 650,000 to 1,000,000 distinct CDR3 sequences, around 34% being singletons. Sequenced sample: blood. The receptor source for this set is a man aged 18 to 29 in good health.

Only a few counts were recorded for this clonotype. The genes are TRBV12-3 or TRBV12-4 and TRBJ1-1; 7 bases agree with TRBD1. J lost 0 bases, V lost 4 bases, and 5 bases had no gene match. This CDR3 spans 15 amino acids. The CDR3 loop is CASSSGTEMNTEAFF. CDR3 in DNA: TGTGCCAGCAGTTCGGGGACAGAAATGAACACTGAAGCTTTCTTT.

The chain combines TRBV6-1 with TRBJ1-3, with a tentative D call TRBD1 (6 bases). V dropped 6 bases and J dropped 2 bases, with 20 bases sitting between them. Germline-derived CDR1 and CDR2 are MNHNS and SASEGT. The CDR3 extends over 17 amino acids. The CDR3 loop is CASSSTPRGAAGNTIYF. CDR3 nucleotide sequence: TGTGCCAGCAGCTCAACACCACGGGGGGCTGCTGGAAACACCATATATTTT.

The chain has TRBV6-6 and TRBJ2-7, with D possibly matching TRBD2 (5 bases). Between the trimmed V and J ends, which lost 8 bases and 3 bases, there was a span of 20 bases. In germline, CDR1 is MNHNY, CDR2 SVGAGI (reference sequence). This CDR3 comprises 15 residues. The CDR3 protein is CASVSFAGQFYEQYF. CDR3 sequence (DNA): TGTGCCAGCGTCTCGTTCGCGGGCCAGTTCTACGAGCAGTACTTC.

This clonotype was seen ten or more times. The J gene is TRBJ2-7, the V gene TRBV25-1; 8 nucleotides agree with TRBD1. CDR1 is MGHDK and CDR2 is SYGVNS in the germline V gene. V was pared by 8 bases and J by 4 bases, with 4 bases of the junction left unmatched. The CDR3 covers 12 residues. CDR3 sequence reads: CASLDRGYEQYF. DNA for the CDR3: TGTGCCAGCCTTGACAGGGGTTACGAGCAGTACTTC.

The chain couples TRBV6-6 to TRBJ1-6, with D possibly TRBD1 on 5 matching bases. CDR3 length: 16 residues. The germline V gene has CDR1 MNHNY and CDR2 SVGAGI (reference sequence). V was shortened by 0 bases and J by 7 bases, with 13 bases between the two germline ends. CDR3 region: CASSYSNRTPNSPLHF. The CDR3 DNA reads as TGTGCCAGCAGTTACTCGAATAGGACACCGAATTCACCCCTCCACTTT.

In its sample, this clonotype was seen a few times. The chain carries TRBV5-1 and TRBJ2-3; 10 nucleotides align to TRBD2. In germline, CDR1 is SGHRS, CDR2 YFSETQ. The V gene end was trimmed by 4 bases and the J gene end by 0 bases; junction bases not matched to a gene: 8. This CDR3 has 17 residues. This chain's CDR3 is CASSIGLAEPSTDTQYF. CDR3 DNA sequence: TGCGCCAGCAGCATCGGACTAGCGGAGCCTAGCACAGATACGCAGTATTTT.

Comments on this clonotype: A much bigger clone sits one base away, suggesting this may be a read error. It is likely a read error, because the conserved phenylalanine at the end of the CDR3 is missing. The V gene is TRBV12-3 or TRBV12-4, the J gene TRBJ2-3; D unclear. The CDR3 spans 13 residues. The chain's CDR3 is CASRFGSTDTQYL. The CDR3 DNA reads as TGTGCCAGCCGTTTTGGCAGCACAGATACGCAGTATCTT.

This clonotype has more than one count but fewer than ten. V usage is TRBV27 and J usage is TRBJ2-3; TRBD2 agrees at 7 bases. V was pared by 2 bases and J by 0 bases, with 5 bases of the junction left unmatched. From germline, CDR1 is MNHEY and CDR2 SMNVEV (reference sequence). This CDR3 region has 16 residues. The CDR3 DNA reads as TGTGCCAGCAGTTTAGCAGCGGGGACTAGCACAGATACGCAGTATTTT. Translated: CASSLAAGTSTDTQYF.

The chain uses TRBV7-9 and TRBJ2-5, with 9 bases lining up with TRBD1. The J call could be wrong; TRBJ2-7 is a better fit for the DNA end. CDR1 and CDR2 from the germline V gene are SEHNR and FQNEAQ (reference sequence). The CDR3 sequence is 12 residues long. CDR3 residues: CATRQGVYEQYF. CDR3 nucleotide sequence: TGTGCCACAAGACAGGGGGTTTACGAGCAGTACTTC.